The entry that follows covers one T cell receptor (beta chain) sequence. Its antigen is still unknown. These data belong to a study of T cell responses to AZD1222 COVID-19 vaccine. Study-wide findings and caveats: White British donors predominated, females outnumbered males, and clonal diversity was possibly underestimated.

With 0 bases removed from V and 6 bases from J, the gap between germline ends came to 9 bases. The V gene's germline CDR1 is MNHEY and CDR2 SVGAGI. The CDR3 extends over 13 amino acids. TCRdb's copy holds only in-frame clones and misses some; the assay was immunoSEQ multiplex PCR. The table lists approximately 74,000 clones, about 85% of them singletons. Sequences were derived from peripheral blood, sampled 28 days after the second AZD1222 dose. The receptor comes from an adult who received the AZD1222 COVID-19 vaccine. The genes are TRBV6-5 and TRBJ2-7, with a tentative D call TRBD2 (6 bases). The CDR3 is CASSYSNGGEQYF. In nucleotides, the CDR3 is TGTGCCAGCAGTTACTCGAACGGGGGCGAGCAGTACTTC.